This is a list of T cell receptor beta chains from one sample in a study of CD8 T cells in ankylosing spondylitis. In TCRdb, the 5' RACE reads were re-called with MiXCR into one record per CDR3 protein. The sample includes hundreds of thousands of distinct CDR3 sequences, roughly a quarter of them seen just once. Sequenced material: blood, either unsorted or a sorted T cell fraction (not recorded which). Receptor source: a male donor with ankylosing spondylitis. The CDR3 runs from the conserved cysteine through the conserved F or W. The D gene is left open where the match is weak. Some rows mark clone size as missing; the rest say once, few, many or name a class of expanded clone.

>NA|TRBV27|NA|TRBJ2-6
CASSLGGPNSGANVLTF
TGTGCCAGCAGTTTAGGCGGGCCTAACTCTGGGGCCAACGTCCTGACTTTC
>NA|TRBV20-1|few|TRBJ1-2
CSARGQDYGYTF
TGCAGTGCTAGAGGACAGGACTATGGCTACACCTTC
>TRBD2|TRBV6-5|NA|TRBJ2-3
CASSYGKSSGSTDTQYF
TGTGCCAGCAGTTACGGTAAATCCAGCGGGAGTACAGATACGCAGTATTTT
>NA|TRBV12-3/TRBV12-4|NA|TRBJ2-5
CASSNRETGETQYF
TGTGCCAGCAGTAACCGGGAGACTGGAGAGACCCAGTACTTC
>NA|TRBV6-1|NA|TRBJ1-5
CASSENAGVEIQPQHF
TGTGCCAGCAGTGAGAATGCTGGGGTTGAAATTCAGCCCCAGCATTTT
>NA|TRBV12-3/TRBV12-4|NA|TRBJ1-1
CASSRTYMNTEAFF
TGTGCCAGCAGTCGGACGTACATGAACACTGAAGCTTTCTTT
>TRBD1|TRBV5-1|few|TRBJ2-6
CASSYGQAFSGANVLTF
TGCGCCAGCAGCTATGGACAGGCATTCTCTGGGGCCAACGTCCTGACTTTC
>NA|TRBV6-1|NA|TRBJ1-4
CASSEWSGQNEKLFF
TGTGCCAGCAGTGAATGGTCGGGTCAAAATGAAAAACTGTTTTTT
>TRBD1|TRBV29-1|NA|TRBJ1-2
CSVSGTVGGPVGYTF
TGCAGCGTTAGTGGGACAGTCGGCGGTCCGGTTGGCTACACCTTC
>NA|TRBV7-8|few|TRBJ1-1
CASSFTSLQVNTEAFF
TGTGCCAGCAGCTTCACGAGCCTACAGGTGAACACTGAAGCTTTCTTT
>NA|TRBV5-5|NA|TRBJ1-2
CASSLRGEPRGGYTF
TGTGCCAGCAGCCTCAGGGGCGAACCCAGAGGCGGCTACACCTTC
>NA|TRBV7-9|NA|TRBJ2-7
CASSPSRVISYEQYF
TGTGCCAGCAGCCCCTCCCGGGTGATCTCCTACGAGCAGTACTTC
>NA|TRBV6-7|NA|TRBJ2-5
CATLPSMVQPGSMWRQQETQYF
TGTGCCACCCTGCCTAGCATGGTACAGCCGGGATCTATGTGGCGCCAACAAGAGACCCAGTACTTC
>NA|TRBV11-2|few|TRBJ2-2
CASSRASRGTGELFF
TGTGCCAGCAGCCGAGCTTCCAGGGGCACCGGGGAGCTGTTTTTT
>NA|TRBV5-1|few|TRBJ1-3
CASSSQGVRGNTIYF
TGCGCCAGCAGCTCCCAGGGAGTCCGCGGGAACACCATATATTTT
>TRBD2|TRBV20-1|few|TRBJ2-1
CSARKVAGPDNEQFF
TGCAGTGCTAGAAAGGTAGCGGGGCCCGACAATGAGCAGTTCTTC
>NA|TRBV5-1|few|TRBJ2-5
CASSLKGDQETQYF
TGCGCCAGCAGCTTGAAGGGGGACCAAGAGACCCAGTACTTC
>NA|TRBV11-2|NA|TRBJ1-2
CASSLERVNGYTF
TGTGCCAGCAGCTTAGAAAGGGTTAATGGCTACACCTTC
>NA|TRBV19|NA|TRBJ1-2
CASSIVGPYYGYTF
TGTGCCAGTAGTATAGTTGGACCCTACTATGGCTACACCTTC
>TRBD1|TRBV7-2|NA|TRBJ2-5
CASSRRTRGETQYF
TGTGCCAGCAGCCGTCGGACCAGGGGGGAGACCCAGTACTTC
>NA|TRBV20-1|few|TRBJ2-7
CSAGLQGDEQYF
TGCAGTGCTGGACTACAGGGAGACGAGCAGTACTTC
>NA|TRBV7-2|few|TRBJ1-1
CASKPRRGEGTEAFF
TGTGCCAGCAAACCCCGAAGGGGAGAGGGCACTGAAGCTTTCTTT
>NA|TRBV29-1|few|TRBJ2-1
CSVGPNYNEQFF
TGCAGCGTTGGGCCGAACTACAATGAGCAGTTCTTC
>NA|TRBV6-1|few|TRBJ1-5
CASSVESGQPQHF
TGTGCCAGCAGTGTGGAATCGGGGCAGCCCCAGCATTTT
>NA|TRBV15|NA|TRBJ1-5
CATSRDGSNQPQHF
TGTGCCACCAGCAGAGATGGGAGCAATCAGCCCCAGCATTTT
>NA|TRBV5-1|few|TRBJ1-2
CASSFRPQFNYGYTF
TGCGCCAGCAGCTTTAGACCGCAGTTTAACTATGGCTACACCTTC
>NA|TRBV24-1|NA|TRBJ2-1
CATSRATGSYNEQFF
TGTGCCACCAGTCGGGCGACTGGCTCCTACAATGAGCAGTTCTTC
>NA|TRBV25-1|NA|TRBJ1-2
CASSELSGRGYTF
TGTGCCAGCAGTGAATTATCAGGGCGTGGCTACACCTTC
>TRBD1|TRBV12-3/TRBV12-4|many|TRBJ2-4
CASSLGQGGNIQYF
TGTGCCAGCAGTTTGGGACAGGGGGGAAACATTCAGTACTTC
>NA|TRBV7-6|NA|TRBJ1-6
CASTALGSPLHF
TGTGCCAGCACGGCATTAGGCTCACCCCTCCACTTT
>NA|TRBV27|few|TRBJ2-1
CASSSQGRDEQFF
TGTGCCAGCAGTTCACAGGGACGGGATGAGCAGTTCTTC
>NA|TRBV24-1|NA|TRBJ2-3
CATSGDSTDTQYF
TGTGCCACCAGTGGCGACAGCACAGATACGCAGTATTTT
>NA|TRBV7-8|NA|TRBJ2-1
CASRMRIQGRSYNEQFF
TGTGCCAGCAGAATGAGAATCCAGGGGCGCTCCTACAATGAGCAGTTCTTC
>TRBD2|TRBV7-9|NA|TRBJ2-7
CASSPGGLAGIYEQYF
TGTGCCAGCAGCCCGGGGGGACTAGCGGGAATCTACGAGCAGTACTTC
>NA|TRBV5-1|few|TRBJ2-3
CASSLAIYTDTQYF
TGCGCCAGCAGCTTGGCCATATACACAGATACGCAGTATTTT
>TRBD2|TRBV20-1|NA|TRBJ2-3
CSAPRTSGSTDTQYF
TGCAGTGCACCCCGGACTAGCGGGAGTACAGATACGCAGTATTTT
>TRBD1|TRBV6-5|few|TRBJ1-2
CASSYSRQGANYGYTF
TGTGCCAGCAGTTACTCAAGACAGGGGGCAAACTATGGCTACACCTTC
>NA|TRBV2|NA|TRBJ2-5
CASIRQEGEETQYF
TGTGCCAGCATTAGACAGGAGGGAGAAGAGACCCAGTACTTC
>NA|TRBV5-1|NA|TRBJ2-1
CASSFGAGPSYNEQFF
TGCGCCAGCAGCTTCGGCGCGGGGCCTTCCTACAATGAGCAGTTCTTC
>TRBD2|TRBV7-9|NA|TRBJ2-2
CASSPREGWTGELFF
TGTGCCAGCAGCCCCCGGGAGGGCTGGACCGGGGAGCTGTTTTTT
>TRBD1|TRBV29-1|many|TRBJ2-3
CSVHAPTRTGGADTQYF
TGCAGCGTTCACGCCCCGACCCGGACAGGGGGGGCAGATACGCAGTATTTT
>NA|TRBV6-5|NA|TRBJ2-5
CASSFRVQETQYF
TGTGCCAGCAGTTTCAGGGTACAAGAGACCCAGTACTTC